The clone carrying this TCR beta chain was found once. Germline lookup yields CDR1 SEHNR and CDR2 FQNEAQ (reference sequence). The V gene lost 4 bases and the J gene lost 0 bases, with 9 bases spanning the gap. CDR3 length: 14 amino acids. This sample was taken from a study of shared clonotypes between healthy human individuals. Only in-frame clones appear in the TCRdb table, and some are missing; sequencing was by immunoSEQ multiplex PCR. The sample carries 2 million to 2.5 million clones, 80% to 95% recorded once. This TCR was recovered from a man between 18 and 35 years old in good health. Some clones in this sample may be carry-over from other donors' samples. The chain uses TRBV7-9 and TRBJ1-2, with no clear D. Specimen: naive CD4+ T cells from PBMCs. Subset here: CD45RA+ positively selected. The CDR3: CASSSMGANYGYTF. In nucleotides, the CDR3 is TGTGCCAGCAGCTCAATGGGAGCTAACTATGGCTACACCTTC.